This T cell receptor (beta chain) originates from a study of T cells expressing NK-cell markers. Study information: Seven of the eight sequenced donors were classified as HCMV-seropositive, and one was classified as seronegative. General study findings and limits: The same clonotypes also predominated in the CD3+CD56-NKG2C+ fraction of four donors.

This CDR3 has 15 residues. CDR1 is SGHKS, CDR2 YYEKEE, per germline (reference sequence). TCRdb re-called the 5' RACE reads and shows each CDR3 protein once, DNA omitted. Here the sample table reports around 470,000 distinct CDR3 sequences. As concerns this clonotype: Its antigen remains unknown.

This chain uses TRBV5-5 with TRBJ2-5; TCRdb proposes TRBD1, but this gene call is untestable without DNA. This clonotype originated in a woman between 45 and 60 years old in good health. Sequences were obtained from blood T cells: a sorted CD56 or NKG2C T cell subset, CD4+ or CD8+ T cells, or bulk PBMC T cells (not recorded which). CDR3 sequence reads: CASSTATGGQETQYF.